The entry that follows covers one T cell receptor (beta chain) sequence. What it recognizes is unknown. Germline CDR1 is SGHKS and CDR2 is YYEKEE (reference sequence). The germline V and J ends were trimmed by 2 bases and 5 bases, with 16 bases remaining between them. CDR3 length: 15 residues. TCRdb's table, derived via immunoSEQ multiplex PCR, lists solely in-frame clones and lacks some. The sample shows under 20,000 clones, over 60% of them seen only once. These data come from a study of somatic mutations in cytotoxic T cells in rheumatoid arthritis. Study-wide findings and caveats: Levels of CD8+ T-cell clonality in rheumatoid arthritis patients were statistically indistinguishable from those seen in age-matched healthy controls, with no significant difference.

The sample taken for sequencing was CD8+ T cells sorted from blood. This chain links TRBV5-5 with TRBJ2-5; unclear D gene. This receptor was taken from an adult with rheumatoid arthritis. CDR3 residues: CASSLVTRIEETQYF. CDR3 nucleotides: TGTGCCAGCAGCTTAGTGACAAGGATTGAGGAGACCCAGTACTTC.